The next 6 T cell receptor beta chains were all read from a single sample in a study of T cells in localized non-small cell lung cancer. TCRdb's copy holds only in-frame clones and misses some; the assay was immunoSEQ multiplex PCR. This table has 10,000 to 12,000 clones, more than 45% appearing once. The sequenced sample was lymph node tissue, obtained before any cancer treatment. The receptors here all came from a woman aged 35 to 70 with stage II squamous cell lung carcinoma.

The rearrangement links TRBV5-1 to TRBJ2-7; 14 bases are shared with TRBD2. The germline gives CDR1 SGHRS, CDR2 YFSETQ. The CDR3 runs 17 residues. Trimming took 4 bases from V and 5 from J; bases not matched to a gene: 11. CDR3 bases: TGCGCCAGCAGCATCCGTGGGACTAGCGGGAGTGGACACGAGCAGTACTTC. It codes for CASSIRGTSGSGHEQYF.

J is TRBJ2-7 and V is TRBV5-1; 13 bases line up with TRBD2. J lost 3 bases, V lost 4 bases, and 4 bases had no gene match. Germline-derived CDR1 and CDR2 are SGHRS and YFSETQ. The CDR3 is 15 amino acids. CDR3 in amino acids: CASSQGLAGNYEQYF. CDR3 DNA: TGCGCCAGCAGCCAGGGACTAGCGGGAAACTACGAGCAGTACTTC.

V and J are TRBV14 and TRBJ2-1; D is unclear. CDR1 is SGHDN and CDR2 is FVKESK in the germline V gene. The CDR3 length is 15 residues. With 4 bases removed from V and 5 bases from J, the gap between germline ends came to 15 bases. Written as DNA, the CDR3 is TGTGCCAGCAGCCCCCTTCATAGACGCGACAATGAGCAGTTCTTC. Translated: CASSPLHRRDNEQFF.

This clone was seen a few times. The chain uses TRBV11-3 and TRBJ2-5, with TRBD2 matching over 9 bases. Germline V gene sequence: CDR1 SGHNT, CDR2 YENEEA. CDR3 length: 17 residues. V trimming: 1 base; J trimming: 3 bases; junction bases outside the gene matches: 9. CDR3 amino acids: CASSLVRGLAGKETQYF. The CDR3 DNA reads TGTGCCAGCAGCTTAGTAAGGGGGCTAGCGGGAAAAGAGACCCAGTACTTC.

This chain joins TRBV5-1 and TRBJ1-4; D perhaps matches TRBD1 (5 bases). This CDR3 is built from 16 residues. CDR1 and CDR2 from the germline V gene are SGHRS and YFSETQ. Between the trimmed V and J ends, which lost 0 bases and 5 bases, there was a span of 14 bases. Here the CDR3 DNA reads TGCGCCAGCAGCTTGGACCCAGGGTGGGCGAATGAAAAACTGTTTTTT. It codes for CASSLDPGWANEKLFF.

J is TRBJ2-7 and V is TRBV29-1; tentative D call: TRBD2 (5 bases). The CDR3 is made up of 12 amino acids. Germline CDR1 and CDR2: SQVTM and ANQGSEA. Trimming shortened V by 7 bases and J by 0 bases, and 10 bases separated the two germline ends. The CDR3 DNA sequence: TGCAGCGCCACGACTACCTCCTACGAGCAGTACTTC. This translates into CSATTTSYEQYF.